Following are 15 T cell receptor beta chains from one sample sequenced in a study of post-analysis software for immune sequencing data. Study-wide points: Compared with controls, patients had more of about five TRBV segments, including TRBV5-6, TRBV5-1 and TRBV20-1.

The TCR beta cDNA libraries carried unique molecular identifiers. From the PCR reads, TCRdb called clonotypes with MiXCR, one entry per CDR3 protein. The profile shows hundreds of thousands of distinct CDR3 sequences, roughly 50% of them singletons. No antigen has been identified for these receptors. Sequencing was performed on blood. The receptors shown here come from a girl aged 5-17 years with multiple sclerosis.

The rearrangement joins TRBV20-1 to TRBJ2-1; 12 bases are shared with TRBD2. The CDR3 sequence is 17 residues long. Germline-derived CDR1 and CDR2 are DFQATT and SNEGSKA (reference sequence). The V and J ends lost 0 bases and 0 bases, in that order; junction bases with no gene match: 3. CDR3 bases: TGCAGTGCTAGAGATCTAGCGGGAGGGGGCTCCTACAATGAGCAGTTCTTC. Its translation is CSARDLAGGGSYNEQFF.

The chain is built from TRBV20-1 and TRBJ2-4; 12 bases map to TRBD2. Germline CDR1 reads DFQATT; CDR2 reads SNEGSKA (reference sequence). V lost 2 bases and J lost 4; bases outside the gene matches: 3. The CDR3 runs to 15 residues. CDR3 residues: CSARRTSGTKNIQYF. In DNA, the CDR3 is TGCAGTGCTAGAAGGACTAGCGGGACAAAAAACATTCAGTACTTC.

The V gene is TRBV20-1, the J gene TRBJ1-6; 9 bases agree with TRBD1. J lost 0 bases, V lost 6 bases, and 15 bases had no gene match. Looked up from germline, CDR1 is DFQATT and CDR2 is SNEGSKA (reference sequence). The CDR3 totals 19 residues. The CDR3 reads CSAQRQGGPGSSYNSPLHF. CDR3 nucleotides: TGCAGTGCACAAAGACAGGGGGGCCCGGGCAGCTCCTATAATTCACCCCTCCACTTT.

CDR3 amino acids: CASSLAGIRETQYF. CDR3 in DNA: TGCGCCAGCTCATTGGCGGGGATCCGAGAGACCCAGTACTTC. This chain links TRBV5-1 with TRBJ2-5, with a weak D call TRBD2 (6 bases). CDR3 length: 14 amino acids. Germline values: CDR1 SGHRS, CDR2 YFSETQ. Trimming cost V 7 bases and J 4 bases, with 17 bases left between them.

This clonotype was detected only a few times. The chain employs TRBV12-3 or TRBV12-4 and TRBJ1-2, with D possibly matching TRBD1 (6 bases). This CDR3 has 12 amino acids. The V gene lost 9 bases and the J gene lost 6 bases, with 14 bases spanning the gap. This CDR3 reads CASSSGGHGYTF. In DNA, the CDR3 is TGTGCCAGTTCCTCCGGGGGGCATGGCTACACCTTC.

V gene TRBV6-6 combines with J gene TRBJ2-5; a weak D match, TRBD2 (5 bases). The CDR3 is 14 residues long. Trimming pared 2 bases from V and 0 bases from J, leaving 7 bases between. The germline CDR1 and CDR2 sequences are MNHNY and SVGAGI (reference sequence). For the CDR3, the DNA is TGTGCCAGCAGTTACATCGGGGACCAAGAGACCCAGTACTTC. The encoded protein is CASSYIGDQETQYF.

The V gene is TRBV2, the J gene TRBJ2-1; 12 bases align to TRBD2. This CDR3 region has 15 residues. V was clipped by 4 bases and J by 13 bases; unmatched bases: 11. Germline CDR1 is SNHLY and CDR2 is FYNNEI. The CDR3: CASSATSGGSNRQFF. The CDR3 DNA reads as TGTGCCAGCAGTGCCACTAGCGGGGGGTCTAACCGTCAGTTCTTC.

This chain uses TRBV7-2 with TRBJ1-2, with D tentatively TRBD1 (6 bases). CDR3 length equals 13 residues. Trimming took 10 bases from V and 3 from J, leaving 15 bases between them. Germline loops: CDR1 SGHTA, CDR2 FQGNSA. The CDR3 loop is CAMRNGGDYGYTF. The DNA of the CDR3 is TGTGCCATGCGGAATGGGGGCGACTATGGCTACACCTTC.

The chain couples TRBV7-2 to TRBJ2-3; a weak D match, TRBD2 (7 bases). Trimming pared 5 bases from V and 4 bases from J, leaving 16 bases between. Germline CDR1 and CDR2: SGHTA and FQGNSA. The CDR3 extends over 15 amino acids. CDR3 nucleotide sequence: TGTGCCAGCAGCCTAGAGGGGGGGCCCCCAGATACGCAGTATTTT. Translated: CASSLEGGPPDTQYF.

The CDR3 protein is CASSGQGRDWSYEQYF. CDR3 bases: TGTGCCAGCAGTGGACAGGGGCGGGACTGGTCCTACGAGCAGTACTTC. This sequence joins TRBV2 and TRBJ2-7; 8 positions agree with TRBD1. Per germline, CDR1 SNHLY and CDR2 FYNNEI. This CDR3 is built from 16 residues. Germline trimming cut 4 bases from V and 1 base from J; bases unmatched to any gene: 9.

CDR3 DNA sequence: TGTGCCAGCAGCAAACGCCTGGAAGAGAGCTCCTACGAGCAGTACTTC. It codes for CASSKRLEESSYEQYF. The chain joins TRBV21-1 to TRBJ2-7. TRBV21-1 is deemed a pseudogene. The CDR3 is 16 residues long.

This rearrangement joins TRBV20-1 to TRBJ2-3, with D possibly matching TRBD1 (5 bases). V was shortened by 5 bases and J by 3 bases, with 15 bases between the two germline ends. The CDR3 has 14 residues. Looked up from germline, CDR1 is DFQATT and CDR2 is SNEGSKA (reference sequence). The CDR3 is CSASVTAQTDTQYF. In nucleotides, the CDR3 is TGCAGTGCTTCGGTGACAGCCCAAACAGATACGCAGTATTTT.

This clonotype turned up a few times. The rearrangement uses TRBV6-4 and TRBJ2-3; D could derive from TRBD1 or TRBD2 (6 bases each). V lost 3 bases to trimming and J lost 4 bases, with 14 bases between them. This CDR3 has 15 amino acids. The germline gives CDR1 MRHNA, CDR2 SNTAGT. The CDR3 coding sequence is TGTGCCAGCAGTGAAGAGACTAGGGGGGCAGATACGCAGTATTTT. This encodes CASSEETRGADTQYF.

V and J are TRBV18 and TRBJ1-5; perhaps TRBD1 as D (6 bases). Germline-derived CDR1 and CDR2 are KGHSH and LQKENI. V shed 4 bases and J shed 4 bases, with 11 bases lying between them. The CDR3 has 14 residues. The CDR3, as DNA: TGTGCCAGCTCACGGACAGTGGCTAATCAGCCCCAGCATTTT. Amino acid sequence: CASSRTVANQPQHF.

This clonotype was recorded a few times. This chain uses TRBV29-1 with TRBJ2-7; possibly TRBD1 for D (5 bases). This CDR3 region has 13 residues. Germline loops: CDR1 SQVTM, CDR2 ANQGSEA. V lost 6 bases to trimming and J lost 0 bases, with 12 bases between them. The CDR3 DNA reads as TGCAGCGTCGTTCTCAGGGCCTCCTACGAGCAGTACTTC. Translation gives CSVVLRASYEQYF.